This record concerns one TCR beta chain sequence. This entry is derived from a study of blood T cell repertoires in COVID-19. How the authors handled the data: The authors estimated nucleated cell counts from reference gene primer amplification. Sequenced by immunoSEQ multiplex PCR; TCRdb stores in-frame clones only, minus some. V, J and clone size reflect that table, while D and trimming were determined from the DNA. Of tens of thousands of clones in the sample, about 88% are singletons; the top ten hold about 15%. Trimming stripped 0 bases from V and 3 bases from J, with 6 bases between. The CDR3 loop spans 13 amino acids.

Sequencing was done on a sample of peripheral blood. The source of this sequence is a woman older than 75 with active or convalescent COVID-19. The chain employs TRBV12-3 or TRBV12-4 and TRBJ2-7; D is undetermined. The CDR3 region is CASSLAPSYEQYF. CDR3 bases: TGTGCCAGCAGTTTAGCGCCCAGCTACGAGCAGTACTTC.